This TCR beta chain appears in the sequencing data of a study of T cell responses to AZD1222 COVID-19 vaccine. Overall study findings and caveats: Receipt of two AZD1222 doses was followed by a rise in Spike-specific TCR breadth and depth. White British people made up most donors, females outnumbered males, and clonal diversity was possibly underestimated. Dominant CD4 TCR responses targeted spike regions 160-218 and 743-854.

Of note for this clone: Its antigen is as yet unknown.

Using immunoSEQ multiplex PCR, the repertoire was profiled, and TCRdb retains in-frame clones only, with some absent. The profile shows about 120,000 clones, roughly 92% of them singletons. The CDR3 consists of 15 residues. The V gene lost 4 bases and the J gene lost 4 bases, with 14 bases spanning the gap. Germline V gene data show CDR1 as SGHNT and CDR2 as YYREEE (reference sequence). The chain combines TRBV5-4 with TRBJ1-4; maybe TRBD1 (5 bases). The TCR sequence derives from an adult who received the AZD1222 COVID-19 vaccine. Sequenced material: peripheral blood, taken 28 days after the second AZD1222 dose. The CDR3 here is CASSLRERFNEKLFF. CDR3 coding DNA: TGTGCCAGCAGCCTCAGGGAAAGATTTAATGAAAAACTGTTTTTT.